One sample yielded the 9 T cell receptor beta chains listed below, sequenced in a study of human T cells and chemical hapten exposure. As to time point: patch test 1, 2 weeks after DPC sensitization. The sample's treatment: therapeutic diphenylcyclopropenone sensitization with weekly scalp DPC. In TCRdb, the RACE reads were re-called with MiXCR into one record per CDR3 protein. Among under 450,000 distinct CDR3 sequences listed, 4.8% were seen once. The source material was whole blood, sampled in connection with sensitization to the hapten diphenylcyclopropenone (DPC). These receptors all come from a woman aged 45-65 years with alopecia areata. Some clones in this sample may be carry-over from other donors' samples.

This clonotype was found many times. The chain combines TRBV28 with TRBJ1-5, with a tentative D call TRBD1 (6 bases). CDR3 length equals 14 residues. The V gene lost 3 bases and the J gene lost 2 bases, with 8 bases spanning the gap. Per germline, CDR1 MDHEN and CDR2 SYDVKM. The CDR3 DNA reads TGTGCCAGCAGTTTTGCAGGGGGCAATCAGCCCCAGCATTTT. Protein product: CASSFAGGNQPQHF.

The rearrangement uses TRBV5-1 and TRBJ2-5; 7 bases align to TRBD1. After removal of 2 bases from V and 3 bases from J, the junction contained 7 bases not matched to a gene. The CDR3 contains 15 residues. Germline V gene lookup returns CDR1 SGHRS and CDR2 YFSETQ. The CDR3 here is CASSFRTGREETQYF. In nucleotides, the CDR3 is TGCGCCAGCAGCTTCCGGACAGGTCGGGAAGAGACCCAGTACTTC.

This clonotype was detected many times. The chain couples TRBV3-1 to TRBJ2-1, with 12 bases fitting TRBD2. V shed 4 bases, J shed 9 bases, and the junction held 4 bases outside the gene matches. CDR1 and CDR2 from the germline V gene are LGHDT and YNNKEL (reference sequence). The CDR3 sequence is 14 residues long. For the CDR3, the DNA is TGTGCCAGCAGCCCTCTAGCGGGAGGGCCTGAGCAGTTCTTC. Translated, it gives CASSPLAGGPEQFF.

This clonotype was seen many times. V and J are TRBV7-9 and TRBJ1-2; possible D gene TRBD1, 6 bases. CDR3 length: 14 amino acids. Trimming shortened V by 1 base and J by 2 bases, and 8 bases separated the two germline ends. CDR1 is SEHNR, CDR2 FQNEAQ, per germline (reference sequence). The CDR3 here is CASSLGQGNYGYTF. In nucleotides, the CDR3 is TGTGCCAGCAGCTTAGGGCAGGGGAACTATGGCTACACCTTC.

This clonotype came up many times. CDR3 residues: CSARDIPRDQPQHF. The CDR3 nucleotides are TGCAGTGCTAGAGATATCCCTCGGGACCAGCCCCAGCATTTT. J is TRBJ1-5 and V is TRBV20-1; a weak D match, TRBD1 (5 bases). CDR1 is DFQATT and CDR2 is SNEGSKA in the germline V gene (reference sequence). V was pared by 0 bases and J by 7 bases, with 13 bases between. CDR3 length: 14 residues.

J is TRBJ1-5 and V is TRBV19; TRBD1 matches at 10 bases. The germline gives CDR1 LNHDA, CDR2 SQIVND (reference sequence). The CDR3 sequence is 17 residues long. J was trimmed by 0 bases and V by 10 bases; bases with no gene match: 12. The CDR3 DNA reads TGTGCCACTGTCGGGACAGGGGTCGTTAATAGCAATCAGCCCCAGCATTTT. Translation gives CATVGTGVVNSNQPQHF.

This clonotype was detected only a few times. This chain uses TRBV25-1 with TRBJ2-1; weak D call: TRBD2 (5 bases). V was pared by 2 bases and J by 5 bases, with 16 bases between. CDR1 is MGHDK and CDR2 is SYGVNS in the germline V gene. CDR3 length: 16 amino acids. CDR3 sequence: CASSEGSTRLDNEQFF. The CDR3 bases are TGTGCCAGCAGTGAAGGAAGCACTAGGCTGGACAATGAGCAGTTCTTC.

This clonotype was seen a handful of times. The chain combines TRBV4-2 with TRBJ2-6, with D possibly matching TRBD2 (6 bases). CDR3 length: 15 amino acids. The germline V and J ends were trimmed by 6 bases and 1 base, with 10 bases remaining between them. The V gene's germline CDR1 is LGHNA and CDR2 YNFKEQ. DNA for the CDR3: TGTGCCAGCAGACCAGGGACTTCTGGGGCCAACGTCCTGACTTTC. Amino acid sequence: CASRPGTSGANVLTF.

In its sample, this clonotype was seen a few times. The chain links TRBV5-1 to TRBJ1-6; a weak D match, TRBD1 (6 bases). From germline, CDR1 is SGHRS and CDR2 YFSETQ. Trimming pared 0 bases from V and 7 bases from J, leaving 14 bases between. The CDR3 runs to 16 residues. CDR3 nucleotides: TGCGCCAGCAGCTTGGCAGGGGACCAGTACAATTCACCCCTCCACTTT. As protein: CASSLAGDQYNSPLHF.